The 25 T cell receptor beta chains reported below all come from one sample, sequenced in a study of blood T cell repertoires in COVID-19. Sequenced by immunoSEQ multiplex PCR; TCRdb stores in-frame clones only, minus some. Altogether hundreds of thousands of clones are present, around 84% being singletons, with the ten largest covering over 1%. Sequencing used peripheral blood. The receptors stem from a man between 65 and 80 years old with acute or convalescent COVID-19.

This clone has just a few counts. The chain recombines TRBV6-6 with TRBJ1-1; 8 bases agree with TRBD1. The CDR3 consists of 14 residues. CDR1 and CDR2 (germline): MNHNY, SVGAGI (reference sequence). Trimming removed 4 bases from V and 6 bases from J; junction bases left unmatched: 7. CDR3: CASSFTGGSSEAFF. The CDR3 DNA is TGTGCCAGCAGTTTTACAGGGGGGAGCTCTGAAGCTTTCTTT.

The rearrangement uses TRBV9 and TRBJ2-6; D perhaps matches TRBD1 (6 bases). The V end lost 3 bases, the J end lost 6 bases, and 10 bases lay between the germline ends. CDR3 length equals 14 residues. Germline lookup yields CDR1 SGDLS and CDR2 YYNGEE. The chain's CDR3 is CASSDTGSANVLTF. The DNA of the CDR3 is TGTGCCAGCAGCGACACAGGGTCGGCCAACGTCCTGACTTTC.

This chain joins TRBV3-1 (or the pseudogene TRBV3-2) and TRBJ2-7, with TRBD2 matching over 8 bases. CDR1 is LGHDT and CDR2 is YNNKEL in the germline V gene (reference sequence). The CDR3 has 14 residues. V lost 5 bases and J lost 4; bases outside the gene matches: 7. DNA of the CDR3: TGTGCCAGCAGCGAGACGTCGGGAGGGTACGAGCAGTACTTC. It codes for CASSETSGGYEQYF.

This chain connects TRBV10-3 to TRBJ2-2; maybe TRBD1 (7 bases). The V end was cut by 11 bases, the J end by 2 bases, with 18 bases between. Germline CDR1 ENHRY, CDR2 SYGVKD. CDR3 length: 15 residues. CDR3 bases: TGTGCCCTTCCGCGGGACAGATCAAACACCGGGGAGCTGTTTTTT. This translates into CALPRDRSNTGELFF.

CDR3 bases: TGTGCCAGCAGCCCAACTAGCGGGGGAACGAATGAGCAGTTCTTC. Translating gives CASSPTSGGTNEQFF. The chain has TRBV28 and TRBJ2-1; TRBD2 aligns across 11 bases. Germline lookup yields CDR1 MDHEN and CDR2 SYDVKM. The ends lost 6 bases at V and 7 bases at J; junction bases unmatched: 8. The CDR3 is 15 residues long.

The genes are TRBV24-1 and TRBJ2-1; 7 nucleotides line up with TRBD1. Germline values: CDR1 KGHDR, CDR2 SFDVKD. Trimming removed 4 bases from V and 6 bases from J; junction bases left unmatched: 14. The CDR3 extends over 17 amino acids. Written as DNA, the CDR3 is TGTGCCACCAGTGACCCTCGGGGCGACAGGGATCTCAATGAGCAGTTCTTC. Its translation is CATSDPRGDRDLNEQFF.

The chain uses TRBV6-2 or TRBV6-3 and TRBJ2-3; the D gene is possibly TRBD2 (6 bases). This CDR3 contains 14 residues. V was shortened by 5 bases and J by 2 bases, with 11 bases between the two germline ends. Per germline, CDR1 MNHEY and CDR2 SVGEGT. CDR3 in amino acids: CASSRDLNTDTQYF. The DNA for the CDR3 is TGTGCCAGCAGTCGGGACTTAAACACAGATACGCAGTATTTT.

V gene TRBV27 combines with J gene TRBJ1-5; perhaps TRBD1 as D (6 bases). CDR1 MNHEY and CDR2 SMNVEV come from the germline V gene (reference sequence). The CDR3 sequence is 15 residues long. Trimming shortened V by 2 bases and J by 6 bases, and 14 bases separated the two germline ends. The CDR3 nucleotides are TGTGCCAGCAGTTTACGGGGGGGCGCAGGTCAGCCCCAGCATTTT. This codes for CASSLRGGAGQPQHF.

The chain links TRBV27 to TRBJ1-4; 8 bases fit TRBD1. Trimming took 0 bases from V and 4 from J; bases not matched to a gene: 19. The length of the CDR3 is 21 residues. The germline V gene encodes CDR1 MNHEY and CDR2 SMNVEV (reference sequence). This CDR3 is CASSLSWQGAGWGLSNEKLFF. For the CDR3, the DNA is TGTGCCAGCAGTTTATCGTGGCAGGGGGCAGGTTGGGGGTTAAGTAATGAAAAACTGTTTTTT.

The J gene is TRBJ2-7, the V gene TRBV5-5; 10 nucleotides agree with TRBD1. From germline, CDR1 is SGHKS and CDR2 YYEKEE (reference sequence). V was clipped by 4 bases and J by 0 bases; unmatched bases: 4. The CDR3 is 15 residues long. CDR3 residues: CASSEGQGSSYEQYF. The CDR3 nucleotides read TGTGCCAGCAGCGAGGGACAGGGGAGCTCCTACGAGCAGTACTTC.

The chain carries TRBV5-1 and TRBJ2-7; 9 bases are a match to TRBD2. Trimming removed 4 bases from V and 0 bases from J; junction bases left unmatched: 11. The germline V gene has CDR1 SGHRS and CDR2 YFSETQ. The CDR3 contains 17 residues. CDR3 protein: CASSPYATSGNSYEQYF. In DNA form, the CDR3 reads TGCGCCAGCAGCCCGTACGCGACTAGCGGCAACTCCTACGAGCAGTACTTC. Together with reference TRBV5-1 and TRBJ2-7, the CDR3 gives the full variable domain: KAGVTQTPRYLIKTRGQQVTLSCSPISGHRSVSWYQQTPGQGLQFLFEYFSETQRNKGNFPGRFSGRQFSNSRSEMNVSTLELGDSALYLCASSPYATSGNSYEQYFGPGTRLTVT.

J is TRBJ2-7 and V is TRBV7-2; 7 positions agree with TRBD1. CDR3 length: 15 residues. The V gene end was trimmed by 0 bases and the J gene end by 6 bases; junction bases not matched to a gene: 8. Looked up from germline, CDR1 is SGHTA and CDR2 is FQGNSA. The CDR3 DNA sequence: TGTGCCAGCAGCTTAGCGGTCGGGACAGTTCCCGAGCAGTACTTC. Translation gives CASSLAVGTVPEQYF.

The chain is built from TRBV3-1 (or the pseudogene TRBV3-2) and TRBJ1-2; TRBD1 aligns across 8 bases. From germline, CDR1 is LGHDT and CDR2 YNNKEL (reference sequence). The CDR3 covers 14 residues. V shed 3 bases, J shed 6 bases, and the junction held 6 bases outside the gene matches. Here the CDR3 DNA reads TGTGCCAGCAGCCACTTGACAGGGGAACATGGCTACACCTTC. This encodes CASSHLTGEHGYTF.

The gene calls are TRBV19 and TRBJ2-1, with a possible D match to TRBD2 (5 bases). Germline values: CDR1 LNHDA, CDR2 SQIVND (reference sequence). Trimming stripped 4 bases from V and 3 bases from J, with 13 bases between. The CDR3 runs 15 residues. CDR3 nucleotide sequence: TGTGCCAGTAGTAAGAGGGTTCAGGACTACAATGAGCAGTTCTTC. As protein: CASSKRVQDYNEQFF.

This sequence joins TRBV5-1 and TRBJ1-1; the match to TRBD1 covers 10 bases. The trim removed 0 bases at V and 11 bases at J, leaving 4 bases unmatched. CDR1 SGHRS and CDR2 YFSETQ come from the germline V gene. This CDR3 is built from 13 residues. The CDR3: CASSLGQGAAAFF. CDR3 nucleotide sequence: TGCGCCAGCAGCTTGGGACAGGGGGCCGCTGCTTTCTTT.

The chain joins TRBV18 to TRBJ2-1; 9 nucleotides agree with TRBD2. This CDR3 is 15 amino acids long. Germline values: CDR1 KGHSH, CDR2 LQKENI. V lost 4 bases, J lost 8 bases, and 9 bases stayed unmatched. The CDR3 spells CASSRPGLAKDEQFF. The CDR3 coding sequence is TGTGCCAGCTCACGTCCGGGACTAGCTAAGGATGAGCAGTTCTTC.

With regard to this clone: The same CDR3 also results from other DNA sequences found in this sample. This sequence joins TRBV30 and TRBJ1-1; D not resolved. Germline CDR1 GTSNPN, CDR2 SVGIG (reference sequence). V lost 0 bases and J lost 0, with 8 bases in between. CDR3 length: 14 amino acids. The CDR3 loop is CAWSVRGLNTEAFF. In DNA, the CDR3 is TGTGCCTGGAGTGTACGGGGTCTGAACACTGAAGCTTTCTTT.

This sequence joins TRBV3-1 (or the pseudogene TRBV3-2) and TRBJ2-1; D may be TRBD2 (5 bases). Trimming shortened V by 4 bases and J by 0 bases, and 10 bases separated the two germline ends. Germline loops: CDR1 LGHDT, CDR2 YNNKEL (reference sequence). The CDR3 covers 15 residues. CDR3 sequence (DNA): TGTGCCAGCAGCCGAGGAGGTAGCTCCTACAATGAGCAGTTCTTC. Protein sequence: CASSRGGSSYNEQFF.

J is TRBJ2-7 and V is TRBV4-2; 9 bases agree with TRBD2. With V trimmed by 0 bases and J by 3 bases, 9 bases remained unmatched. The CDR3 length is 17 residues. The V gene's germline CDR1 is LGHNA and CDR2 YNFKEQ. The CDR3 DNA follows: TGTGCCAGCAGCCAAGATTTGCGGCTAGCGGGAAACTACGAGCAGTACTTC. Protein: CASSQDLRLAGNYEQYF.

This sequence joins TRBV15 and TRBJ1-4; 9 bases map to TRBD1. The trim removed 4 bases at V and 1 base at J, leaving 4 bases unmatched. CDR3 size: 16 residues. Germline-derived CDR1 and CDR2 are LNHNV and YYDKDF (reference sequence). The CDR3 region has the DNA TGTGCCACCAGCACCGGGACAGGGAGAACTAATGAAAAACTGTTTTTT. As protein: CATSTGTGRTNEKLFF.

CDR3 in DNA: TGTGCCAGCAGTTCCCCGGGGGGGGACCATCAGCCCCAGCATTTT. Translation: CASSSPGGDHQPQHF. The V gene is TRBV28, the J gene TRBJ1-5; tentative D call: TRBD1 (5 bases). Germline V lookup: CDR1 MDHEN, CDR2 SYDVKM. This CDR3 is 15 amino acids long. Trimming removed 4 bases from V and 5 bases from J, with 15 bases in between.

The chain combines TRBV4-3 with TRBJ2-7; D may be TRBD1 (5 bases). CDR3 length: 13 amino acids. Germline V gene sequence: CDR1 LGHNA, CDR2 YSLEER. Deletions cut 8 bases from V and 3 bases from J, with 14 bases between. The CDR3 bases are TGCGCCAGCGGGGCTCAGACCGGCTACGAGCAGTACTTC. It translates to CASGAQTGYEQYF.

The chain links TRBV11-2 to TRBJ2-1, with TRBD2 matching over 12 bases. In germline, CDR1 is SGHAT, CDR2 FQNNGV. Unmatched junction bases numbered 6, after V lost 4 bases and J lost 8 bases. The CDR3 loop spans 15 amino acids. CDR3 DNA sequence: TGTGCCAGCAGCTCCAGGACTAGCGGGATCGATGAGCAGTTCTTC. Its translation is CASSSRTSGIDEQFF.

This chain uses TRBV28 with TRBJ1-2; D not resolved. Germline assignment: CDR1 MDHEN and CDR2 SYDVKM. V lost 6 bases and J 4 bases, leaving 12 bases between the germline ends. The CDR3 contains 13 residues. The CDR3 nucleotides read TGTGCCAGCAGCCGTGCATCCAGCTATGGCTACACCTTC. It is translated as CASSRASSYGYTF.

This clone was seen just once. The V and J genes are TRBV11-1 and TRBJ2-7; 13 bases are a match to TRBD2. V shed 5 bases and J 3 bases; nucleotides not matched to a gene: 4. The CDR3 spans 15 residues. Germline values: CDR1 SGHAT, CDR2 FQDESV (reference sequence). CDR3 sequence reads: CASSPGLAGDYEQYF. In DNA, the CDR3 is TGTGCCAGCAGCCCCGGACTAGCGGGGGACTACGAGCAGTACTTC.